This T cell receptor (beta chain) stems from a study of blood T cells in healthy people across ages. The length of the CDR3 is 15 residues. The germline gives CDR1 GTSNPN, CDR2 SVGIG (reference sequence). Of note for this clonotype: One end of the junction fails to match germline, which may point to a read error.

The use of a sample-barcoded 5' primer and a J-beta primer mix characterized a second PCR of roughly 6 to 12 cycles. The yield of each sample was at least 2.5 million CDR3-containing paired-end reads. TCRdb re-called the 5' RACE reads through MiXCR, storing one row per CDR3 protein. Among about 580,000 distinct CDR3 sequences, roughly 48% were seen once, and the ten largest hold under 30%. Researchers report isolating at least 6 million PBMCs per sample. The rearrangement uses TRBV30 and TRBJ1-5, with D perhaps TRBD1 (6 bases). Sequenced sample: blood. The receptor was isolated from an elderly man in good health. This CDR3 is CARSWGRTSNQPQHF. The CDR3 DNA sequence: TGTGCCCGGAGTTGGGGGCGGACTAGCAATCAGCCCCAGCATTTT. The variable domain in full, completed from reference TRBV30 and TRBJ1-5, reads SQTIHQWPATLVQPVGSPLSLECTVEGTSNPNLYWYRQAAGRGLQLLFYSVGIGQISSEVPQNLSASRPQDRQFILSSKKLLLSDSGFYLCARSWGRTSNQPQHFGDGTRLSIL.